Described below is a single TCR beta chain sequence and its context. What it binds is unknown. This entry comes from a study of T cells in Graves' hyperthyroidism and ophthalmopathy. Study-level points and caveats: A 13 V-J model separated ophthalmopathy from stable hyperthyroidism.

CDR3 length equals 16 residues. The V gene's germline CDR1 is ENHRY and CDR2 SYGVKD. J lost 4 bases, V lost 7 bases, and 12 bases had no gene match. PBMCs were obtained from 7.5 to 10 ml fresh peripheral blood. Amplification yielded TCR beta CDR3 regions, with RNA transcripts as the source. Initially, a first-round RT-PCR of the TCR CDR3 employed the HTBI primer set. TCRdb re-analysed the multiplex PCR reads in MiXCR, keeping a single row per CDR3 protein. The table includes over 450,000 distinct CDR3 sequences, 17% detected once. The receptor comes from a woman under 30 with Graves' ophthalmopathy. The sequencing sample was made of blood. The J gene is TRBJ2-3, the V gene TRBV10-3; 9 nucleotides line up with TRBD2. The CDR3 DNA reads TGTGCCATCATGAATGAGGGGCTAGCGGGACCAGATACGCAGTATTTT. It specifies CAIMNEGLAGPDTQYF.